This T cell receptor (beta chain) is from a study of CD8 T cells in Susac syndrome. Study-wide results and limits: CD4+ T cell repertoires in Susac syndrome exhibited no evidence of clonal expansion.

Fulfillment of recently defined diagnostic criteria for definite or probable disease was shown by the patients with Susac syndrome. RNA, at roughly 0.45 to 1 ug, was reverse transcribed with random hexamers. TCRdb fed the immunoSEQ multiplex PCR reads into MiXCR, producing one record per CDR3 protein. The sample holds about 120,000 distinct CDR3 sequences, 96% seen once. About this clonotype: Its specificity is unknown.

The V gene end was trimmed by 4 bases and the J gene end by 2 bases; junction bases not matched to a gene: 8. The CDR3 runs to 15 residues. The sample taken for sequencing was CD4+ T cells from PBMCs. This receptor was identified in a human donor with Susac syndrome. This chain links TRBV12-3 or TRBV12-4 with TRBJ2-7; TRBD2 aligns across 7 bases. CDR3 residues: CASSSQTSFTYEQYF. The CDR3 bases are TGTGCCAGCAGTTCGCAGACTAGCTTCACCTACGAGCAGTACTTC.